This T cell receptor (beta chain) was identified in a study of blood T cell repertoires in COVID-19. As for the study in general: Sites in the United States, Italy and Spain provided acute and convalescent COVID-19 samples. T cells, B-cell-depleted T cells, or PBMCs supplied cDNA or gDNA.

Trimming took 2 bases from V and 4 from J; bases not matched to a gene: 0. CDR1 is MDHEN, CDR2 SYDVKM, per germline. The CDR3 length is 13 residues. Note on this clone: At the DNA level, this CDR3 is encoded by other sequences in the same sample as well.

In the study's own analysis: Nucleated cell counts were estimated from reference gene primer amplification. Here immunoSEQ multiplex PCR was the method, and the copy in TCRdb shows in-frame clones only, minus some. V and J calls and clone size are those listed in that table; D and trimming were worked out from the DNA. The sample carries some 30,000 clones, about 90% recorded once. The sequence came from a man in his sixties or seventies with active or convalescent COVID-19. Material: peripheral blood. The gene calls are TRBV28 and TRBJ1-1, with 8 bases that match TRBD1. This CDR3 is CASSLDRGTEAFF. The CDR3 bases are TGTGCCAGCAGTTTAGACAGGGGCACTGAAGCTTTCTTT.